This paragraph covers one T cell receptor beta chain sequence. Its binding antigen is unknown. Per-nucleotide qualities are absent, and no much larger clonotype sits a single base away. These data are taken from a study of cytotoxic CD8 clonotypes in ibrutinib-treated CLL (dated by TCRdb to the early 2020s). At the level of the whole study: The cohort had eleven to twelve relapsed/refractory and 15 treatment-naive patients; roughly 17 were IGHV unmutated. Responses were partial in around 24 patients and complete in 2; after median 68 months follow-up, around 15 stayed in remission and about twelve progressed. Response samples were taken after a median of approximately 12 months on treatment, ranging from about 6 to 40 months. On average, each sample had about 250,000 productive templates and 96,000 or so productive rearrangements. Of the approximately 87 participants in the trial, roughly 26 had longitudinal samples available. Cryopreserved peripheral blood mononuclear cells were collected at three points: before therapy, at response, and at either sustained remission or disease progression. All remission and progressive disease samples were collected while patients were still receiving ibrutinib.

The study at large found these results: Sampling times were not matched between sustained-remission and progressing patients, and lymph node repertoires were not studied. Public clonotypes were found to be uncommon and were observed to contract or remain stable during treatment; the increase in clonality was shown to reflect expansion of private clonotypes at ibrutinib response. Baseline clonality exceeded that of age-matched healthy donors and correlated strongly with circulating CD8+ T-cell counts. At ibrutinib response clonality went up, during sustained remission it held steady, and at progression it dropped back toward baseline.

Each clonotype received, on average, approximately 9.9x coverage in deep resolution sequencing performed on a MiSeq, where the target depth lay between 1 in 1 million and 1 in 200,000 T cells. TCR beta libraries were generated with the immunoSEQ hsTCRB Kit. Per the source publication's procedure: ImmunoSEQ Data Assistant and ImmunoSEQ Analyzer were used for data analysis, and V, D and J genes were assigned according to IMGT definitions. Clonality was computed as one minus normalized Shannon entropy of productive rearrangement frequencies, ranging from 0 to 1. Public clonotype analysis was restricted to overrepresented clonotypes comprising at least 0.05% of each patient's repertoire. About a dozen age-matched healthy donor repertoires from immuneACCESS served as clonality controls. TCRdb obtained this table from immuneACCESS and retained in-frame rearrangements with V and J assigned. These tables miss some clones; where compared with another copy, unresolved V genes account for less than half of the shortfall, and the remainder is unexplained. V and J calls and clone size are those listed in that table; D and trimming were worked out from the DNA. For this sample there are 40,000 or so clones; approximately 65% appear just once. Jointly, the top ten make up under 25% of the sample.

CDR1 and CDR2 were assigned from the germline V gene as MNHEY and SVGAGI. Including the terminal cysteine and phenylalanine, the CDR3 comprises 13 residues. Kept here is only the CDR3 DNA, which spans 39 bases and is read in frame from base 1. V is reduced by 3 bases and J by 3 bases, leaving a spacing of 9 bases between them. Taken with the paper, the label for time point translates to: 24 months on ibrutinib. For TCR beta library preparation, roughly 1.8 micrograms of genomic DNA was extracted from cryopreserved PBMCs. Longitudinal blood samples from CLL patients on ibrutinib monotherapy were analyzed using high-throughput TCR beta sequencing. The patients took part in an open-label, single-center phase 2 trial of ibrutinib monotherapy.

This sequence uses TRBV6-5 and TRBJ2-7; the D segment cannot be called with confidence. The clonotype originates from a human donor with chronic lymphocytic leukemia. Sequencing used PBMCs, obtained after 24 months of ibrutinib treatment. The DNA reads as follows: TGTGCCAGCAGTTATGGCAGCCGCTACGAGCAGTACTTC. It translates to CASSYGSRYEQYF.